Listed here are 30 T cell receptor beta chains from one sample, sequenced in a study of T-cell memory formation after mild COVID-19. TCRdb independently ran MiXCR on the 5' RACE reads; one entry per CDR3 protein. Among some 190,000 distinct CDR3 sequences listed, 16% were seen once. Sample: PBMCs or a T cell subset sorted from them (not recorded which). The receptors derive from an adult woman who had mild COVID-19 (a few samples of this study predate the infection). Cell type and time point are not known.

The table lists this clonotype with a few counts. The rearrangement joins TRBV15 to TRBJ2-1; 13 nucleotides match TRBD2. V dropped 4 bases and J dropped 10; count of bases not matched to a gene: 16. Germline CDR1 reads LNHNV; CDR2 reads YYDKDF (reference sequence). The CDR3 is made up of 18 amino acids. The CDR3 DNA is TGTGCCACCAGCAAAGGAGGACTAGCGGGAGTAGGGTTCGAGGAGCAGTTCTTC. Protein product: CATSKGGLAGVGFEEQFF.

This clonotype turned up a few times. The rearrangement joins TRBV28 to TRBJ2-7; 8 bases line up with TRBD1. Trimming cost V 10 bases and J 4 bases; bases outside gene matches: 6. The germline V gene encodes CDR1 MDHEN and CDR2 SYDVKM. CDR3 length: 12 residues. The CDR3 region has the DNA TGTGCCATCATGGGACAGGCGTACGAGCAGTACTTC. Residues: CAIMGQAYEQYF. The full variable domain, completed using reference TRBV28 and TRBJ2-7, is DVKVTQSSRYLVKRTGEKVFLECVQDMDHENMFWYRQDPGLGLRLIYFSYDVKMKEKGDIPEGYSVSREKKERFSLILESASTNQTSMYLCAIMGQAYEQYFGPGTRLTVT.

The chain recombines TRBV15 with TRBJ1-3; D unclear. This CDR3 region has 15 residues. Germline CDR1 reads LNHNV; CDR2 reads YYDKDF (reference sequence). V was clipped by 5 bases and J by 0 bases, with 11 bases between them. The CDR3 reads CATSDRTSSGNTIYF. CDR3 nucleotides: TGTGCCACCAGCGACCGGACGAGCTCTGGAAACACCATATATTTT.

The chain is built from TRBV7-9 and TRBJ1-5; no reliable D call. The germline V and J ends were trimmed by 3 bases and 0 bases, with 9 bases remaining between them. The CDR3 totals 15 residues. Germline CDR1 is SEHNR and CDR2 is FQNEAQ (reference sequence). The CDR3 here is CASSFSRDSNQPQHF. The DNA of the CDR3 is TGTGCCAGCAGCTTTTCCAGAGATAGCAATCAGCCCCAGCATTTT.

This clonotype was seen a handful of times. The CDR3 loop reads CSAITGTGTGANVLTF. The CDR3 region has the DNA TGCAGTGCTATTACCGGGACAGGGACTGGGGCCAACGTCCTGACTTTC. The chain has TRBV20-1 and TRBJ2-6; 9 bases agree with TRBD1. The CDR3 length is 16 residues. The ends lost 4 bases at V and 2 bases at J; junction bases unmatched: 6. Germline-derived CDR1 and CDR2 are DFQATT and SNEGSKA (reference sequence).

This clonotype was detected only a few times. The chain carries TRBV27 and TRBJ1-2, with 8 bases aligning to TRBD1. CDR3 size: 16 residues. V trimming: 4 bases; J trimming: 4 bases; junction bases outside the gene matches: 11. Germline V lookup: CDR1 MNHEY, CDR2 SMNVEV (reference sequence). The chain's CDR3 is CASSSYGQGGVYGYTF. CDR3 in DNA: TGTGCCAGCAGTTCCTATGGACAGGGTGGGGTCTATGGCTACACCTTC.

The chain carries TRBV7-9 and TRBJ1-1, with D maybe TRBD1 (5 bases). The CDR3 loop spans 16 amino acids. V lost 2 bases and J 0 bases, leaving 13 bases between the germline ends. CDR1 and CDR2 (germline): SEHNR, FQNEAQ (reference sequence). Written as DNA, the CDR3 is TGTGCCAGCAGCTTACCGAAGGGGACCCTGAACACTGAAGCTTTCTTT. Protein: CASSLPKGTLNTEAFF.

The V call is TRBV7-2, the J call TRBJ2-5; D call uncertain. Germline V gene data show CDR1 as SGHTA and CDR2 as FQGNSA. V dropped 2 bases and J dropped 5 bases, with 12 bases sitting between them. CDR3 length: 14 amino acids. The CDR3 protein is CASSLLSLGETQYF. Here the CDR3 DNA reads TGTGCCAGCAGCTTACTATCCCTTGGGGAGACCCAGTACTTC.

This clonotype was recorded only once. The chain is built from TRBV7-9 and TRBJ2-5, with D possibly matching TRBD1 (6 bases). Germline values: CDR1 SEHNR, CDR2 FQNEAQ (reference sequence). V was pared by 10 bases and J by 5 bases, with 17 bases between. The CDR3 has 13 amino acids. CDR3 protein: CATQGRRWETQYF. The CDR3 nucleotides read TGTGCCACACAGGGCCGGCGATGGGAGACCCAGTACTTC.

This clonotype was counted only a few times. The chain has TRBV3-1 and TRBJ2-5; 8 bases line up with TRBD2. The CDR3 extends over 17 amino acids. Germline assignment: CDR1 LGHDT and CDR2 YNNKEL (reference sequence). Trimming cost V 1 base and J 4 bases; bases outside gene matches: 11. The CDR3 is CASSQGAGRALGETQYF. As DNA, the CDR3 is TGTGCCAGCAGCCAAGGCGCCGGGAGGGCTTTAGGAGAGACCCAGTACTTC.

Ten or more counts support this clonotype. The chain recombines TRBV2 with TRBJ2-1, with D tentatively TRBD1 (5 bases). This CDR3 spans 12 amino acids. The ends were cut back, 6 bases at V and 9 bases at J, with 12 bases in the middle. Germline lookup yields CDR1 SNHLY and CDR2 FYNNEI. This chain's CDR3 is CASRETAFEQFF. Written as DNA, the CDR3 is TGTGCCAGCAGGGAGACAGCATTTGAGCAGTTCTTC. The full variable domain, in which reference TRBV2 and TRBJ2-1 provide the parts outside the CDR3, is EPEVTQTPSHQVTQMGQEVILRCVPISNHLYFYWYRQILGQKVEFLVSFYNNEISEKSEIFDDQFSVERPDGSNFTLKIRSTKLEDSAMYFCASRETAFEQFFGPGTRLTVL.

The chain combines TRBV7-9 with TRBJ2-1; D not resolved. Germline CDR1 reads SEHNR; CDR2 reads FQNEAQ (reference sequence). The CDR3 has 12 residues. V lost 5 bases and J 7 bases, leaving 9 bases between the germline ends. The CDR3: CASSPSPNEQFF. The CDR3, as DNA: TGTGCCAGCAGCCCCTCCCCGAATGAGCAGTTCTTC.

A few counts support this clonotype. The V and J genes are TRBV7-2 and TRBJ2-7; 8 bases agree with TRBD1. Germline loops: CDR1 SGHTA, CDR2 FQGNSA. This CDR3 spans 15 amino acids. The V and J ends lost 3 bases and 1 base, in that order; junction bases with no gene match: 5. The DNA for the CDR3 is TGTGCCAGCAGCTTCCGCCGGACAGGGTCCTACGAGCAGTACTTC. It codes for CASSFRRTGSYEQYF.

This CDR3 reads CSVGFRGLGYGYTF. Written as DNA, the CDR3 is TGCAGCGTGGGGTTTCGGGGTCTCGGCTATGGCTACACCTTC. The J gene is TRBJ1-2, the V gene TRBV29-1; no definite D call. Germline lookup yields CDR1 SQVTM and CDR2 ANQGSEA. The V end was cut by 6 bases, the J end by 4 bases, with 18 bases between. This CDR3 has 14 amino acids.

About this clonotype: It may be a read error: a sequence one base away is much more abundant. The chain recombines TRBV5-1 with TRBJ2-7; D not resolved. The CDR3 is 15 residues long. Germline V CDR1 and CDR2: SGHRS, YFSETQ. Trimming left V 2 bases short and J 2 bases short, with 14 bases between. The CDR3 sequence: CASSFTCSQPYEQYF. The CDR3, as DNA: TGCGCCAGCAGCTTTACTTGTAGTCAGCCCTACGAGCAGTACTTC.

This clonotype was detected ten times or more. The V and J genes are TRBV14 and TRBJ1-2; D might be TRBD1 (6 bases). The CDR3 covers 12 residues. Per the germline V gene, CDR1 is SGHDN and CDR2 is FVKESK. Trimming removed 4 bases from V and 5 bases from J, with 8 bases in between. The CDR3 is CASSPQGYGYTF. CDR3 coding DNA: TGTGCCAGCAGCCCACAGGGATATGGCTACACCTTC.

This clonotype was counted a few times. The rearrangement uses TRBV7-6 and TRBJ2-7, with 8 bases identical to TRBD1. Per germline, CDR1 SGHVS and CDR2 FNYEAQ. Trimming took 1 base from V and 2 from J; bases not matched to a gene: 4. CDR3 length: 15 amino acids. CDR3 DNA: TGTGCCAGCAGCTTAGAGGGCAGGGGGCCCTACGAGCAGTACTTC. Translation gives CASSLEGRGPYEQYF.

The genes are TRBV6-5 and TRBJ2-1; 9 nucleotides line up with TRBD2. The V gene's germline CDR1 is MNHEY and CDR2 SVGAGI. The CDR3 sequence is 16 residues long. Losses at the gene ends were 2 bases for V and 6 bases for J; bases not matched to a gene: 8. As DNA, the CDR3 is TGTGCCAGCAGTTACCAGGGACTAGCTACCCCCAATGAGCAGTTCTTC. Its protein is CASSYQGLATPNEQFF.

This clonotype was recorded a few times. CDR3 sequence reads: CASRPGLPTDTQYF. The DNA of the CDR3 is TGTGCCAGCAGACCGGGACTCCCCACAGATACGCAGTATTTT. The chain carries TRBV6-6 and TRBJ2-3; D possibly corresponds to TRBD2 (6 bases). Trimming took off 6 bases at V and 2 bases at J, with 12 bases between the two ends. Germline lookup yields CDR1 MNHNY and CDR2 SVGAGI (reference sequence). The CDR3 has 14 residues.

The chain is built from TRBV3-1 and TRBJ1-1; TRBD1 is a possible D gene (5 bases). Trimming took off 0 bases at V and 5 bases at J, with 13 bases between the two ends. This CDR3 contains 15 residues. Germline CDR1 is LGHDT and CDR2 is YNNKEL (reference sequence). The CDR3 is CASSQERQGKTEAFF. The CDR3 nucleotides read TGTGCCAGCAGCCAAGAAAGGCAGGGAAAGACTGAAGCTTTCTTT.

This clonotype was seen more than once but under ten times. The chain uses TRBV7-9 and TRBJ1-1; D ambiguous. Germline CDR1 reads SEHNR; CDR2 reads FQNEAQ (reference sequence). The CDR3 extends over 15 amino acids. The ends were cut back, 1 base at V and 2 bases at J, with 11 bases in the middle. The CDR3 spells CASSLDPLSNTEAFF. The CDR3 bases are TGTGCCAGCAGCTTAGACCCTCTCTCAAACACTGAAGCTTTCTTT.

V gene TRBV4-2 combines with J gene TRBJ2-1, with 12 bases fitting TRBD2. This CDR3 has 14 amino acids. Germline values: CDR1 LGHNA, CDR2 YNFKEQ. After removal of 4 bases from V and 8 bases from J, the junction contained 3 bases not matched to a gene. DNA for the CDR3: TGTGCCAGCAGCCCCCGACTAGCGGGAGATGAGCAGTTCTTC. Translated, it gives CASSPRLAGDEQFF.

This sequence joins TRBV7-2 and TRBJ2-7, with 7 nucleotides matching TRBD1. This CDR3 is 13 amino acids long. V lost 5 bases, J lost 6 bases, and 7 bases stayed unmatched. Germline lookup yields CDR1 SGHTA and CDR2 FQGNSA. Here the CDR3 DNA reads TGTGCCAGCAGCCCACAGGGGATTGGCGAGCAGTACTTC. Translation gives CASSPQGIGEQYF.

V and J are TRBV12-3 or TRBV12-4 and TRBJ2-1, with 10 bases lining up with TRBD2. V gave up 4 bases and J gave up 5 bases; unmatched junction bases: 2. The CDR3 is made up of 14 amino acids. The CDR3 DNA reads TGTGCCAGCAGTTCTAGCGGGAGCCACAATGAGCAGTTCTTC. Its translation: CASSSSGSHNEQFF.

In its sample, this clonotype was seen a few times. V gene TRBV7-2 combines with J gene TRBJ2-3; no definite D call. V dropped 6 bases and J dropped 1 base, with 2 bases sitting between them. The CDR3 has 11 amino acids. Germline CDR1 and CDR2: SGHTA and FQGNSA. As DNA, the CDR3 is TGTGCCAGCAGGCGCACAGATACGCAGTATTTT. Its translation: CASRRTDTQYF.

This clonotype occurred many times. V gene TRBV12-3 or TRBV12-4 combines with J gene TRBJ1-1, with 8 bases aligning to TRBD1. Trimming took 7 bases from V and 6 from J; bases not matched to a gene: 10. The CDR3 covers 14 residues. CDR3 residues: CASNPNRGGPEAFF. The CDR3 DNA sequence: TGTGCCAGCAACCCGAACAGGGGGGGCCCTGAAGCTTTCTTT.

This clonotype was observed a single time. CDR3 sequence (DNA): TGCGCCAGCAGCTTGGGGACTGGCCTCACAGATACGCAGTATTTT. It encodes CASSLGTGLTDTQYF. The chain combines TRBV5-1 with TRBJ2-3; D is perhaps TRBD2 (5 bases). The CDR3 spans 15 residues. V lost 0 bases and J 2 bases, leaving 10 bases between the germline ends. The germline gives CDR1 SGHRS, CDR2 YFSETQ.

This clonotype occurred a few times. The rearrangement joins TRBV7-2 to TRBJ2-2; D gene unclear. CDR1 is SGHTA and CDR2 is FQGNSA in the germline V gene. This CDR3 is built from 12 residues. V shed 4 bases and J shed 3 bases, with 3 bases lying between them. The CDR3 spells CASSWYTGELFF. The CDR3 DNA is TGTGCCAGCAGCTGGTACACCGGGGAGCTGTTTTTT.

The chain carries TRBV29-1 and TRBJ1-1; D may be TRBD1 (6 bases). The germline V gene has CDR1 SQVTM and CDR2 ANQGSEA. Between the trimmed V and J ends, which lost 3 bases and 10 bases, there was a span of 15 bases. This CDR3 has 12 residues. This CDR3 reads CSVDGGGTGAFF. The CDR3 bases are TGCAGCGTTGATGGGGGGGGCACAGGAGCTTTCTTT.

The sample holds a few counts of this clonotype. CDR3 protein: CASSSGKTGANVLTF. CDR3 sequence (DNA): TGTGCCAGCAGCTCAGGGAAAACTGGGGCCAACGTCCTGACTTTC. V usage is TRBV5-4 and J usage is TRBJ2-6, with a weak D call TRBD1 (5 bases). From germline, CDR1 is SGHNT and CDR2 YYREEE (reference sequence). CDR3 length equals 15 residues. With 3 bases removed from V and 2 bases from J, the gap between germline ends came to 9 bases.